The source of this TCR beta chain is a study of T-cell reconstitution after alpha-beta-depleted transplantation in children. Germline trimming cut 3 bases from V and 3 bases from J; bases unmatched to any gene: 3. CDR3 length: 14 residues. CDR1 and CDR2 (germline): KGHSH, LQKENI. This sample's TCRbeta library carried unique molecular identifier barcodes. TCRdb fed the PCR reads into MiXCR, producing one record per CDR3 protein. This sample has around 200,000 distinct CDR3 sequences; approximately 10% occur once, and the top ten carry 5% to 7%. This TCR was recovered from a human donor who donated a stem cell graft to a child with acute lymphoblastic leukemia. Sequencing used PBMCs from the stem cell graft donor, obtained from the stem cell graft. This chain joins TRBV18 and TRBJ2-7, with 9 bases matching TRBD1. The CDR3 reads CASSPRQGVYEQYF. The CDR3 DNA reads TGTGCCAGCTCACCTAGACAGGGGGTCTACGAGCAGTACTTC.